This is a list of T cell receptor beta chains from one sample in a study of blood T cell repertoires in COVID-19. Repertoires were generated with immunoSEQ multiplex PCR, while TCRdb's copy carries only in-frame clones and drops some. The repertoire holds about 120,000 clones, 90% seen once, with 3.8% in the top ten. Sequencing used peripheral blood. The receptors were sampled from a woman aged 60-75 years with COVID-19, enrolled during active disease. CDR3s include the opening cysteine and the closing phenylalanine or tryptophan. The order of the fields is J gene, D gene, V gene, clone size, CDR3 protein, CDR3 DNA. A D gene is named only where the DNA matches it firmly. Clone size is given for some rows only: seen once, a few or many times, or a class if the clone is expanded.

j_call: TRBJ2-2; d_call: NA; v_call: TRBV6-5; clone_size: NA; cdr3_aa: CATATDFGTGELFF; cdr3_nt: TGTGCCACCGCCACGGACTTCGGGACCGGGGAGCTGTTTTTT
j_call: TRBJ2-2; d_call: TRBD1; v_call: TRBV4-1; clone_size: many; cdr3_aa: CASSQDGQGANTGELFF; cdr3_nt: TGCGCCAGCAGCCAAGACGGACAGGGGGCTAACACCGGGGAGCTGTTTTTT
j_call: TRBJ2-5; d_call: NA; v_call: TRBV7-8; clone_size: NA; cdr3_aa: CASSLPSGTQYF; cdr3_nt: TGTGCCAGCAGCTTGCCGTCGGGGACCCAGTACTTC
j_call: TRBJ2-1; d_call: TRBD1; v_call: TRBV19; clone_size: NA; cdr3_aa: CASSRQGPYNEQFF; cdr3_nt: TGTGCCAGTAGTAGACAGGGACCCTACAATGAGCAGTTCTTC
j_call: TRBJ2-7; d_call: NA; v_call: TRBV4-2; clone_size: NA; cdr3_aa: CASSQFGPPYEQYF; cdr3_nt: TGTGCCAGCAGCCAATTTGGGCCCCCCTACGAGCAGTACTTC
j_call: TRBJ1-5; d_call: NA; v_call: TRBV7-2; clone_size: NA; cdr3_aa: CASSSVSINQPQHF; cdr3_nt: TGTGCCAGCAGCAGCGTTTCGATTAATCAGCCCCAGCATTTT
j_call: TRBJ2-2; d_call: NA; v_call: TRBV6-5; clone_size: NA; cdr3_aa: CASSQSDTNTGELFF; cdr3_nt: TGTGCCAGCAGTCAGTCCGACACAAACACCGGGGAGCTGTTTTTT
j_call: TRBJ2-7; d_call: NA; v_call: TRBV6-5; clone_size: NA; cdr3_aa: CASSYAPPGTYEQYF; cdr3_nt: TGTGCCAGCAGTTACGCCCCGCCGGGTACCTACGAGCAGTACTTC
j_call: TRBJ1-6; d_call: TRBD1; v_call: TRBV2; clone_size: NA; cdr3_aa: CASIRDRANSPLHF; cdr3_nt: TGTGCCAGCATCCGGGACAGGGCTAATTCACCCCTCCACTTT
j_call: TRBJ2-2; d_call: NA; v_call: TRBV7-2; clone_size: NA; cdr3_aa: CASSLAWGRRGGELFF; cdr3_nt: TGTGCCAGCAGCTTAGCTTGGGGGCGCCGTGGCGGGGAGCTGTTTTTT
j_call: TRBJ2-4; d_call: NA; v_call: TRBV4-3; clone_size: NA; cdr3_aa: CASSQDGGGSAKNIQYF; cdr3_nt: TGCGCCAGCAGCCAAGATGGGGGCGGGTCGGCCAAAAACATTCAGTACTTC
j_call: TRBJ2-7; d_call: TRBD2; v_call: TRBV11-2; clone_size: NA; cdr3_aa: CASSLGWEGQYF; cdr3_nt: TGTGCCAGCAGCTTAGGCTGGGAGGGGCAGTACTTC
j_call: TRBJ1-5; d_call: TRBD1; v_call: TRBV6-2/TRBV6-3; clone_size: NA; cdr3_aa: CASSRTGGAGQPQHF; cdr3_nt: TGTGCCAGCAGTCGAACAGGGGGCGCGGGACAGCCCCAGCATTTT
j_call: TRBJ1-6; d_call: NA; v_call: TRBV27; clone_size: NA; cdr3_aa: CATGGAGLNSPLHF; cdr3_nt: TGTGCCACTGGGGGCGCAGGGTTAAATTCACCCCTCCACTTT
j_call: TRBJ2-3; d_call: TRBD1; v_call: TRBV4-1; clone_size: NA; cdr3_aa: CASSQMGQSADTQYF; cdr3_nt: TGCGCCAGCAGCCAGATGGGACAGTCCGCAGATACGCAGTATTTT
j_call: TRBJ1-5; d_call: NA; v_call: TRBV11-3; clone_size: once; cdr3_aa: CASSFEGGNQPQHF; cdr3_nt: TGTGCCAGCAGCTTTGAGGGAGGCAATCAGCCCCAGCATTTT
j_call: TRBJ1-5; d_call: NA; v_call: TRBV27; clone_size: once; cdr3_aa: CASSPDTSNQPQHF; cdr3_nt: TGTGCCAGCAGCCCGGACACTAGCAATCAGCCCCAGCATTTT
j_call: TRBJ1-2; d_call: TRBD1; v_call: TRBV27; clone_size: NA; cdr3_aa: CASSVRQGGNYGYTF; cdr3_nt: TGTGCCAGCAGTGTAAGACAGGGGGGAAACTATGGCTACACCTTC
j_call: TRBJ2-5; d_call: TRBD2; v_call: TRBV6-5; clone_size: NA; cdr3_aa: CASSSGGTQETQYF; cdr3_nt: TGTGCCAGCAGTAGCGGGGGGACCCAAGAGACCCAGTACTTC
j_call: TRBJ1-6; d_call: NA; v_call: TRBV3-1/TRBV3-2; clone_size: NA; cdr3_aa: CASSQAGVSPLHF; cdr3_nt: TGTGCCAGCAGCCAAGCGGGTGTCTCACCCCTCCACTTT
j_call: TRBJ1-6; d_call: NA; v_call: TRBV5-5; clone_size: NA; cdr3_aa: CASSPKAEGSPLHF; cdr3_nt: TGTGCCAGCAGCCCCAAAGCGGAGGGATCACCCCTCCACTTT
j_call: TRBJ1-5; d_call: NA; v_call: TRBV11-2; clone_size: NA; cdr3_aa: CASSLDSLTGPQHF; cdr3_nt: TGTGCCAGCAGCTTAGATTCTCTGACGGGGCCCCAGCATTTT
j_call: TRBJ2-7; d_call: TRBD1; v_call: TRBV7-2; clone_size: once; cdr3_aa: CASSFDRGRGYEQYF; cdr3_nt: TGTGCCAGCAGCTTCGACAGGGGGCGAGGCTACGAGCAGTACTTC
j_call: TRBJ2-1; d_call: TRBD1; v_call: TRBV4-2; clone_size: NA; cdr3_aa: CASSHRDRGGNEQFF; cdr3_nt: TGTGCCAGCAGCCACCGGGACAGGGGAGGAAATGAGCAGTTCTTC
j_call: TRBJ1-6; d_call: NA; v_call: TRBV11-3; clone_size: NA; cdr3_aa: CASTLPEGPNSPLHF; cdr3_nt: TGTGCCAGCACCCTACCGGAGGGACCAAATTCACCCCTCCACTTT
j_call: TRBJ2-3; d_call: NA; v_call: TRBV29-1; clone_size: NA; cdr3_aa: CSVEGTSRGDTQYF; cdr3_nt: TGCAGCGTTGAAGGGACTTCCCGGGGAGATACGCAGTATTTT
j_call: TRBJ2-7; d_call: NA; v_call: TRBV5-4; clone_size: NA; cdr3_aa: CASSPSVGGEQYF; cdr3_nt: TGTGCCAGCAGCCCATCGGTGGGGGGCGAGCAGTACTTC
j_call: TRBJ2-1; d_call: TRBD2; v_call: TRBV11-2; clone_size: NA; cdr3_aa: CASSLISGGGFF; cdr3_nt: TGTGCCAGCAGCCTTATAAGCGGGGGTGGGTTCTTC
j_call: TRBJ2-2; d_call: TRBD1; v_call: TRBV5-4; clone_size: NA; cdr3_aa: CASTPGQGHGELFF; cdr3_nt: TGTGCCAGCACCCCGGGACAGGGCCACGGGGAGCTGTTTTTT
j_call: TRBJ2-3; d_call: TRBD2; v_call: TRBV20-1; clone_size: NA; cdr3_aa: CSASFSGGNLLEGDTQYF; cdr3_nt: TGCAGTGCTAGTTTCAGCGGGGGCAATCTTTTAGAGGGAGATACGCAGTATTTT
j_call: TRBJ2-7; d_call: NA; v_call: TRBV5-8; clone_size: NA; cdr3_aa: CASSLAGPASEQYF; cdr3_nt: TGTGCCAGCAGCTTGGCAGGGCCAGCTAGCGAGCAGTACTTC
j_call: TRBJ1-1; d_call: TRBD1; v_call: TRBV5-8; clone_size: NA; cdr3_aa: CASSRRTGGNTEAFF; cdr3_nt: TGTGCCAGCAGCCGAAGGACAGGGGGGAACACTGAAGCTTTCTTT
j_call: TRBJ1-6; d_call: NA; v_call: TRBV7-8; clone_size: NA; cdr3_aa: CASSLPRVSYNSPLHF; cdr3_nt: TGTGCCAGCAGCTTACCCAGGGTCTCCTATAATTCACCCCTCCACTTT
j_call: TRBJ2-3; d_call: TRBD2; v_call: TRBV15; clone_size: once; cdr3_aa: CATSRVAMGLAGGTDTQYF; cdr3_nt: TGTGCCACCAGCAGAGTGGCAATGGGGCTAGCGGGGGGCACAGATACGCAGTATTTT
j_call: TRBJ2-3; d_call: TRBD1; v_call: TRBV19; clone_size: NA; cdr3_aa: CASKALGQGSTDTQYF; cdr3_nt: TGTGCCAGTAAAGCACTAGGACAGGGGAGCACAGATACGCAGTATTTT
j_call: TRBJ2-1; d_call: TRBD1; v_call: TRBV7-3; clone_size: NA; cdr3_aa: CASSIDRGLYNEQFF; cdr3_nt: TGTGCCAGCAGCATCGACAGGGGGCTATACAATGAGCAGTTCTTC
j_call: TRBJ1-6; d_call: NA; v_call: TRBV7-2; clone_size: NA; cdr3_aa: CASSLGQINNSPLHF; cdr3_nt: TGTGCCAGCAGCTTAGGGCAGATCAACAATTCACCCCTCCACTTT
j_call: TRBJ2-2; d_call: NA; v_call: TRBV7-8; clone_size: NA; cdr3_aa: CASSLRQTGELFF; cdr3_nt: TGTGCCAGCAGCCTAAGACAGACCGGGGAGCTGTTTTTT
j_call: TRBJ1-6; d_call: TRBD1; v_call: TRBV7-6; clone_size: NA; cdr3_aa: CASSLGGGPATTYNSPLHF; cdr3_nt: TGTGCCAGCAGCTTAGGAGGGGGCCCAGCCACCACCTATAATTCACCCCTCCACTTT
j_call: TRBJ1-1; d_call: NA; v_call: TRBV19; clone_size: NA; cdr3_aa: CASRQGPSTEAFF; cdr3_nt: TGTGCCAGTAGACAGGGTCCTAGCACTGAAGCTTTCTTT
j_call: TRBJ1-2; d_call: NA; v_call: TRBV1; clone_size: NA; cdr3_aa: CTSRGRAEENYGYTF; cdr3_nt: TGCACCAGCAGGGGGAGGGCAGAGGAAAACTATGGCTACACCTTC
j_call: TRBJ2-2; d_call: TRBD1; v_call: TRBV24-1; clone_size: NA; cdr3_aa: CATSDLSGTGGRELFF; cdr3_nt: TGTGCCACCAGTGATTTGTCGGGGACAGGTGGGCGGGAGCTGTTTTTT
j_call: TRBJ1-2; d_call: NA; v_call: TRBV7-8; clone_size: NA; cdr3_aa: CASSRSVNYGYTF; cdr3_nt: TGTGCCAGCAGCCGCAGCGTTAACTATGGCTACACCTTC
j_call: TRBJ1-6; d_call: TRBD1; v_call: TRBV18; clone_size: NA; cdr3_aa: CASSPIAGTENSPLHF; cdr3_nt: TGTGCCAGCTCACCAATCGCCGGGACAGAGAATTCACCCCTCCACTTT
j_call: TRBJ2-3; d_call: TRBD1; v_call: TRBV9; clone_size: NA; cdr3_aa: CASSVGPGQGGSSDTQYF; cdr3_nt: TGTGCCAGCAGCGTAGGACCCGGACAGGGTGGTAGTTCGGATACGCAGTATTTT
j_call: TRBJ1-2; d_call: NA; v_call: TRBV5-1; clone_size: NA; cdr3_aa: CASSLAGSGSVGYGYTF; cdr3_nt: TGCGCCAGCAGCTTGGCCGGCTCGGGGAGTGTCGGGTATGGCTACACCTTC
j_call: TRBJ2-7; d_call: TRBD2; v_call: TRBV6-2/TRBV6-3; clone_size: NA; cdr3_aa: CASTPRAGLVTPEQYF; cdr3_nt: TGTGCCAGCACCCCCAGGGCGGGACTAGTAACCCCCGAGCAGTACTTC
j_call: TRBJ2-7; d_call: TRBD2; v_call: TRBV6-2/TRBV6-3; clone_size: NA; cdr3_aa: CASSYSMPGGPHEQYF; cdr3_nt: TGTGCCAGCAGTTACTCGATGCCGGGGGGGCCCCACGAGCAGTACTTC
j_call: TRBJ2-7; d_call: NA; v_call: TRBV11-1; clone_size: NA; cdr3_aa: CASSLGWQRYEQYF; cdr3_nt: TGTGCCAGCAGCTTAGGTTGGCAGCGCTACGAGCAGTACTTC
j_call: TRBJ1-2; d_call: NA; v_call: TRBV10-3; clone_size: NA; cdr3_aa: CAISEKYPGGYTF; cdr3_nt: TGTGCCATCAGTGAGAAGTACCCCGGTGGCTACACCTTC
j_call: TRBJ1-6; d_call: NA; v_call: TRBV4-1; clone_size: NA; cdr3_aa: CASSQDPGRENSPLHF; cdr3_nt: TGCGCCAGCAGCCAAGACCCGGGACGGGAGAATTCACCCCTCCACTTT
j_call: TRBJ2-7; d_call: TRBD2; v_call: TRBV7-9; clone_size: once; cdr3_aa: CASSPGTSGTRRQYF; cdr3_nt: TGTGCCAGCAGCCCCGGGACTAGCGGGACCCGGCGGCAGTACTTC
j_call: TRBJ1-2; d_call: NA; v_call: TRBV4-3; clone_size: NA; cdr3_aa: CASSQDSYTYGYTF; cdr3_nt: TGCGCCAGCAGCCAAGATTCCTATACCTATGGCTACACCTTC
j_call: TRBJ1-4; d_call: NA; v_call: TRBV19; clone_size: NA; cdr3_aa: CASSIGGQPYNEKLFF; cdr3_nt: TGTGCCAGTAGTATCGGAGGACAGCCCTATAATGAAAAACTGTTTTTT
j_call: TRBJ2-2; d_call: NA; v_call: TRBV5-1; clone_size: NA; cdr3_aa: CASSFETAYANTGELFF; cdr3_nt: TGCGCCAGCAGCTTCGAGACAGCCTACGCGAACACCGGGGAGCTGTTTTTT
j_call: TRBJ2-2; d_call: TRBD2; v_call: TRBV7-6; clone_size: once; cdr3_aa: CASGLFSTSGGPTGELFF; cdr3_nt: TGTGCCAGCGGTCTCTTTTCGACTAGCGGGGGACCCACCGGGGAGCTGTTTTTT
j_call: TRBJ1-1; d_call: NA; v_call: TRBV7-2; clone_size: NA; cdr3_aa: CASSWRMNTEAFF; cdr3_nt: TGTGCCAGCAGCTGGAGGATGAACACTGAAGCTTTCTTT
j_call: TRBJ2-7; d_call: NA; v_call: TRBV7-9; clone_size: NA; cdr3_aa: CASSLGSTGSYEQYF; cdr3_nt: TGTGCCAGCAGCTTGGGGTCGACAGGATCCTACGAGCAGTACTTC
j_call: TRBJ2-1; d_call: NA; v_call: TRBV19; clone_size: NA; cdr3_aa: CASSWPRRDNEQFF; cdr3_nt: TGTGCCAGTAGCTGGCCGAGGCGGGACAATGAGCAGTTCTTC